Each of the 32 T cell receptor beta chains below was sequenced from the same sample in a study of siplizumab effects on memory and regulatory T cells. Only in-frame clones appear in the TCRdb table, and some are missing; sequencing was by immunoSEQ multiplex PCR. Of tens of thousands of clones in the sample, about 90% were seen once. Sequenced sample: CD8+ T cells sorted from blood. These TCRs come from a human donor in good health.

The rearrangement links TRBV10-3 to TRBJ2-1; 9 nucleotides line up with TRBD2. The CDR3 extends over 18 amino acids. Trimming removed 0 bases from V and 6 bases from J; junction bases left unmatched: 12. The V gene's germline CDR1 is ENHRY and CDR2 SYGVKD. The CDR3 is CAISESFFAGGNSNEQFF. The CDR3 nucleotides read TGTGCCATCAGTGAGTCGTTCTTTGCGGGGGGGAATAGCAATGAGCAGTTCTTC.

The CDR3 sequence: CASSPYTGQSEQYF. In DNA form, the CDR3 reads TGTGCCAGCAGCCCCTATACGGGACAATCCGAGCAGTACTTC. V and J are TRBV11-2 and TRBJ2-7; perhaps TRBD1 as D (6 bases). The CDR3 covers 14 residues. In germline, CDR1 is SGHAT, CDR2 FQNNGV. The ends were cut back, 5 bases at V and 6 bases at J, with 17 bases in the middle.

The chain employs TRBV29-1 and TRBJ2-1, with D tentatively TRBD1 (5 bases). The germline gives CDR1 SQVTM, CDR2 ANQGSEA. The CDR3 is 15 residues long. Trimming pared 1 base from V and 0 bases from J, leaving 10 bases between. The CDR3 bases are TGCAGCGTTGAAGGGGGCACCAGCTCCTACAATGAGCAGTTCTTC. Encoded protein: CSVEGGTSSYNEQFF.

J is TRBJ2-3 and V is TRBV2; no definite D call. Germline V gene sequence: CDR1 SNHLY, CDR2 FYNNEI. Trimming shortened V by 0 bases and J by 2 bases, and 12 bases separated the two germline ends. The CDR3 covers 16 residues. The CDR3 nucleotides read TGTGCCAGCAGTGAAGCGTCGGCAGCCCCCACAGATACGCAGTATTTT. It yields the protein CASSEASAAPTDTQYF.

The chain couples TRBV20-1 to TRBJ1-1, with D maybe TRBD1 (5 bases). The CDR3 consists of 11 residues. The V gene lost 7 bases and the J gene lost 3 bases, with 9 bases spanning the gap. Per germline, CDR1 DFQATT and CDR2 SNEGSKA (reference sequence). The CDR3 nucleotides read TGCAGTGTATCCAGGGACACTGAAGCTTTCTTT. Translated, it gives CSVSRDTEAFF.

This chain links TRBV29-1 with TRBJ2-3; 7 bases map to TRBD2. J lost 6 bases, V lost 6 bases, and 9 bases had no gene match. The CDR3 is made up of 13 amino acids. CDR1 and CDR2 (germline): SQVTM, ANQGSEA. The chain's CDR3 is CSVLGRAFDTQYF. CDR3 in DNA: TGCAGCGTCTTGGGGAGGGCGTTTGATACGCAGTATTTT.

This chain joins TRBV6-6 and TRBJ1-5; the D gene is possibly TRBD1 (5 bases). The V and J ends lost 5 bases and 3 bases respectively, with 11 bases between them. Germline V gives CDR1 MNHNY, CDR2 SVGAGI (reference sequence). The CDR3 contains 14 residues. CDR3 bases: TGTGCCAGCAGTCGGGGGGGTCTCAATCAGCCCCAGCATTTT. Protein sequence: CASSRGGLNQPQHF.

The V and J genes are TRBV6-4 and TRBJ2-1, with D perhaps matching TRBD2 (5 bases). Trimming removed 0 bases at V and 3 bases at J, with 9 bases between. Germline-derived CDR1 and CDR2 are MRHNA and SNTAGT. The CDR3 length is 15 residues. The CDR3 here is CASSDSMSGYNEQFF. The CDR3 DNA reads as TGTGCCAGCAGTGACTCGATGAGCGGCTACAATGAGCAGTTCTTC.

The gene calls are TRBV14 and TRBJ2-3, with 8 bases lining up with TRBD1. Looked up from germline, CDR1 is SGHDN and CDR2 is FVKESK. The CDR3 totals 16 residues. The J segment lost 1 base and the V segment lost 4 bases, leaving 7 bases of the junction unmatched. The DNA of the CDR3 is TGTGCCAGCAGCCCCTTTTTGACAGGGGGCACAGATACGCAGTATTTT. This encodes CASSPFLTGGTDTQYF.

V is TRBV27 and J is TRBJ2-7; TRBD2 is a possible D gene (7 bases). Per germline, CDR1 MNHEY and CDR2 SMNVEV (reference sequence). The CDR3 contains 10 residues. The CDR3 is CAAGAVEQYF. In nucleotides, the CDR3 is TGTGCTGCGGGGGCCGTCGAGCAGTACTTC.

This chain links TRBV19 with TRBJ1-1; D is perhaps TRBD1 (5 bases). V dropped 6 bases and J dropped 1 base, with 9 bases sitting between them. The CDR3 spans 13 residues. CDR1 is LNHDA and CDR2 is SQIVND in the germline V gene (reference sequence). The CDR3 loop reads CASSLGGNTEAFF. The CDR3 nucleotides read TGTGCCAGTAGCTTGGGGGGGAACACTGAAGCTTTCTTT.

This chain joins TRBV7-9 and TRBJ2-3, with TRBD1 matching over 9 bases. The V gene's germline CDR1 is SEHNR and CDR2 FQNEAQ (reference sequence). V shed 5 bases, J shed 5 bases, and the junction held 8 bases outside the gene matches. CDR3 length equals 15 residues. DNA of the CDR3: TGTGCCAGCAGCGGAGGGGACAGGGACCGAGATACGCAGTATTTT. This encodes CASSGGDRDRDTQYF.

The chain has TRBV19 and TRBJ1-1; 8 nucleotides match TRBD1. The CDR3 extends over 15 amino acids. Germline CDR1 LNHDA, CDR2 SQIVND (reference sequence). V shed 3 bases, J shed 1 base, and the junction held 4 bases outside the gene matches. CDR3 sequence (DNA): TGTGCCAGTAGTATGCAGGGGGCCGGGAACACTGAAGCTTTCTTT. Its protein is CASSMQGAGNTEAFF.

This sequence joins TRBV7-8 and TRBJ2-2; maybe TRBD2 (6 bases). The germline V gene has CDR1 SGHVS and CDR2 FQNEAQ. V lost 4 bases and J lost 9, with 9 bases in between. This CDR3 has 12 amino acids. CDR3 sequence reads: CASSSTSRELFF. The CDR3 DNA reads as TGTGCCAGCAGCTCAACTAGCCGGGAGCTGTTTTTT.

This chain joins TRBV7-8 and TRBJ1-1, with D perhaps matching TRBD1 (5 bases). Germline CDR1 is SGHVS and CDR2 is FQNEAQ. V dropped 5 bases and J dropped 7 bases, with 14 bases sitting between them. The length of the CDR3 is 13 residues. CDR3 in DNA: TGTGCCAGCAGCAAAACAGGTCGAGGTGAAGCTTTCTTT. Translation: CASSKTGRGEAFF.

The J gene is TRBJ2-2, the V gene TRBV7-9, with D perhaps TRBD2 (6 bases). This CDR3 spans 13 amino acids. Trimming shortened V by 5 bases and J by 11 bases, and 15 bases separated the two germline ends. The V gene's germline CDR1 is SEHNR and CDR2 FQNEAQ (reference sequence). The CDR3 spells CASSRGTPAELFF. In DNA, the CDR3 is TGTGCCAGCAGCCGGGGGACTCCTGCCGAGCTGTTTTTT.

This clone appeared once. V gene TRBV6-5 combines with J gene TRBJ1-1; D is perhaps TRBD1 (6 bases). The CDR3 consists of 15 residues. CDR1 is MNHEY, CDR2 SVGAGI, per germline. V gave up 8 bases and J gave up 1 base, with 17 bases separating them. The CDR3 protein is CASFPGAGANTEAFF. For the CDR3, the DNA is TGTGCCAGCTTCCCGGGGGCTGGGGCGAACACTGAAGCTTTCTTT.

J is TRBJ2-3 and V is TRBV18; D is uncertain. CDR1 and CDR2 from the germline V gene are KGHSH and LQKENI. CDR3 size: 15 residues. Trimming removed 2 bases at V and 4 bases at J, with 13 bases between. The DNA for the CDR3 is TGTGCCAGCTCACCATTTTCGAGTCGATCAGATACGCAGTATTTT. Its protein product is CASSPFSSRSDTQYF.

This clone was observed once. This sequence joins TRBV10-3 and TRBJ1-1; 9 bases match TRBD1. CDR3 length: 15 residues. V lost 6 bases to trimming and J lost 1 base; unmatched junction nucleotides: 6. CDR1 is ENHRY and CDR2 is SYGVKD in the germline V gene. CDR3 region: CAIRLRQGENTEAFF. The CDR3 nucleotides read TGTGCCATCAGACTACGACAGGGGGAGAACACTGAAGCTTTCTTT.

The sample holds one count of this clone. The V gene is TRBV29-1, the J gene TRBJ2-2; D gene uncertain. V lost 4 bases to trimming and J lost 4 bases, with 16 bases between them. Per germline, CDR1 SQVTM and CDR2 ANQGSEA. CDR3 size: 15 residues. The CDR3 loop reads CSVVVPTAGTGELFF. The CDR3 DNA sequence: TGCAGCGTTGTCGTCCCCACAGCCGGCACCGGGGAGCTGTTTTTT.

The rearrangement uses TRBV19 and TRBJ2-1, with unresolved D. Germline assignment: CDR1 LNHDA and CDR2 SQIVND (reference sequence). Deletions cut 5 bases from V and 0 bases from J, with 5 bases between. The CDR3 is 13 amino acids. The CDR3 nucleotides are TGTGCCAGTAGTTGGTCCTCCTACAATGAGCAGTTCTTC. It translates to CASSWSSYNEQFF.

J is TRBJ2-2 and V is TRBV29-1, with 11 bases that match TRBD2. V gave up 1 base and J gave up 4 bases; unmatched junction bases: 5. This CDR3 spans 16 amino acids. The germline V gene encodes CDR1 SQVTM and CDR2 ANQGSEA. CDR3 amino acids: CSVEVAGGPGTGELFF. As DNA, the CDR3 is TGCAGCGTTGAAGTAGCGGGAGGGCCGGGCACCGGGGAGCTGTTTTTT.

The chain links TRBV9 to TRBJ2-1; 10 positions agree with TRBD2. CDR1 is SGDLS, CDR2 YYNGEE, per germline. This CDR3 has 15 amino acids. Unmatched junction bases numbered 9, after V lost 4 bases and J lost 8 bases. The CDR3 here is CASSIKAGGSHEQFF. CDR3 coding DNA: TGTGCCAGCAGCATAAAAGCGGGAGGGTCCCATGAGCAGTTCTTC.

This rearrangement joins TRBV5-1 to TRBJ2-5; 11 positions agree with TRBD2. Per germline, CDR1 SGHRS and CDR2 YFSETQ. V lost 4 bases, J lost 1 base, and 3 bases stayed unmatched. There are 15 residues in the CDR3. CDR3 protein: CASSPGTSGQETQYF. In DNA form, the CDR3 reads TGCGCCAGCAGCCCCGGGACTAGCGGCCAAGAGACCCAGTACTTC.

V gene TRBV6-5 combines with J gene TRBJ2-2; TRBD1 is a possible D gene (6 bases). Germline V CDR1 and CDR2: MNHEY, SVGAGI. V lost 3 bases to trimming and J lost 9 bases, with 20 bases between them. The CDR3 is 16 amino acids. CDR3 residues: CASSYLQGLFSRELFF. The CDR3 DNA reads TGTGCCAGCAGTTATCTACAGGGATTATTTTCGCGGGAGCTGTTTTTT.

This clone has more than one count but fewer than ten. The chain couples TRBV19 to TRBJ2-7; 9 nucleotides line up with TRBD1. This CDR3 has 15 amino acids. Germline CDR1 and CDR2: LNHDA and SQIVND (reference sequence). J gave up 3 bases and V 3 bases, and 6 bases lay outside the gene matches. The CDR3: CASSMRQGVLYEQYF. The CDR3 nucleotides read TGTGCCAGTAGTATGAGACAGGGGGTCCTCTACGAGCAGTACTTC.

The chain recombines TRBV7-9 with TRBJ1-1; D ambiguous. Germline V gives CDR1 SEHNR, CDR2 FQNEAQ (reference sequence). CDR3 size: 16 residues. Trimming shortened V by 2 bases and J by 1 base, and 14 bases separated the two germline ends. CDR3 coding DNA: TGTGCCAGCAGCTTAATCCGTTCTAGATCGAACACTGAAGCTTTCTTT. This translates into CASSLIRSRSNTEAFF.

The chain combines TRBV2 with TRBJ1-3; possibly TRBD1 for D (5 bases). The CDR3 contains 15 residues. Germline CDR1 and CDR2: SNHLY and FYNNEI. Deletions cut 8 bases from V and 0 bases from J, with 14 bases between. CDR3 region: CASLYSDSSGNTIYF. In DNA form, the CDR3 reads TGTGCCAGCCTGTACTCCGACAGCTCTGGAAACACCATATATTTT.

CDR3 amino acids: CASTGSGAPYNEQFF. CDR3 sequence (DNA): TGTGCCAGCACCGGTAGCGGGGCCCCCTACAATGAGCAGTTCTTC. The chain links TRBV9 to TRBJ2-1; 8 positions match TRBD2. The CDR3 sequence is 15 residues long. Germline V gene lookup returns CDR1 SGDLS and CDR2 YYNGEE. V was pared by 6 bases and J by 2 bases, with 7 bases of the junction left unmatched.

The chain employs TRBV6-6 and TRBJ1-2; possibly TRBD1 for D (6 bases). Germline CDR1 reads MNHNY; CDR2 reads SVGAGI (reference sequence). There are 14 residues in the CDR3. V was trimmed by 2 bases and J by 2 bases, leaving 9 bases between them. CDR3 DNA: TGTGCCAGCAGTTACCTTACAGGGAACTATGGCTACACCTTC. Its protein product is CASSYLTGNYGYTF.

The J gene is TRBJ1-2, the V gene TRBV19; 8 bases agree with TRBD1. V lost 4 bases and J lost 6; bases outside the gene matches: 13. The CDR3 spans 16 residues. CDR1 is LNHDA, CDR2 SQIVND, per germline (reference sequence). The CDR3 sequence is CASSTLGQAGGNGYTF. The CDR3, as DNA: TGTGCCAGTAGTACCCTGGGACAGGCGGGGGGGAATGGCTACACCTTC.

The genes are TRBV19 and TRBJ1-2; D call uncertain. V lost 3 bases and J 4 bases, leaving 12 bases between the germline ends. The CDR3 extends over 14 amino acids. Germline CDR1 is LNHDA and CDR2 is SQIVND (reference sequence). The CDR3 sequence is CASSIVEGAYGYTF. For the CDR3, the DNA is TGTGCCAGTAGTATCGTAGAGGGCGCCTATGGCTACACCTTC.